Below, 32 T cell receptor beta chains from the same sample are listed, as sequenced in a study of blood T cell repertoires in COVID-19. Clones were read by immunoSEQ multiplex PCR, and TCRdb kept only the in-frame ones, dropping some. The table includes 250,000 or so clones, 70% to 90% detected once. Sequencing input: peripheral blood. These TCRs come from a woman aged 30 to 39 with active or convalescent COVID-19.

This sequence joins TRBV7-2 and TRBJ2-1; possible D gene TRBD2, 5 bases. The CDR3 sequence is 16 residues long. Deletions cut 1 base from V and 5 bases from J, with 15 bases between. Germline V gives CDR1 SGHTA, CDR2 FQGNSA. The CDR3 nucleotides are TGTGCCAGCAGCTTAGAGGGTACTAGATTCCACAATGAGCAGTTCTTC. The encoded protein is CASSLEGTRFHNEQFF.

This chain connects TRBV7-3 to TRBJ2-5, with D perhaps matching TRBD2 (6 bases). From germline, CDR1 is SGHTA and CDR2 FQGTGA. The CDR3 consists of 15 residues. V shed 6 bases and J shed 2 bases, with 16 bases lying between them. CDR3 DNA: TGTGCCAGCAGTCTTAGCCCGGCGGGACAAGAGACCCAGTACTTC. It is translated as CASSLSPAGQETQYF.

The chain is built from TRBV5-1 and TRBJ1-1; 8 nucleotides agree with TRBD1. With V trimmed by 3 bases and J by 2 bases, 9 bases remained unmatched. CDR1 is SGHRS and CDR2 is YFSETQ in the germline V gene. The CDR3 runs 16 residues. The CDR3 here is CASSSRGHLFNTEAFF. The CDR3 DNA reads TGCGCCAGCAGCTCCAGGGGGCACCTTTTTAACACTGAAGCTTTCTTT.

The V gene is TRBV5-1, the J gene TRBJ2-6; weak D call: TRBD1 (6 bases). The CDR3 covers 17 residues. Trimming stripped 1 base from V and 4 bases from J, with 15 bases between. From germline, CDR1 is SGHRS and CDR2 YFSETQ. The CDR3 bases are TGCGCCAGCAGCTTGATACAGGGCGGAGGAGGGGCCAACGTCCTGACTTTC. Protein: CASSLIQGGGGANVLTF. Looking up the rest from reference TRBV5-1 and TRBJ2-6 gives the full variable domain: KAGVTQTPRYLIKTRGQQVTLSCSPISGHRSVSWYQQTPGQGLQFLFEYFSETQRNKGNFPGRFSGRQFSNSRSEMNVSTLELGDSALYLCASSLIQGGGGANVLTFGAGSRLTVL.

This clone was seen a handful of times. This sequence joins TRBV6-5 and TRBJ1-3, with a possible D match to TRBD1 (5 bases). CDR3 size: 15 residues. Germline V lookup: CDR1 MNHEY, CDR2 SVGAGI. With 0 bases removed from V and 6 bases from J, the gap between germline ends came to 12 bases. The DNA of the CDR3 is TGTGCCAGCAGTTACTCCCGTGGGGGGGTAAACACCATATATTTT. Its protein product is CASSYSRGGVNTIYF.

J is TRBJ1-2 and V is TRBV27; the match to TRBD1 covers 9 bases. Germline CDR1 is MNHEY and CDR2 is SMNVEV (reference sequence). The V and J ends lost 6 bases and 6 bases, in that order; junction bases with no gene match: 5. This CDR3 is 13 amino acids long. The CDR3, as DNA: TGTGCCAGCAGCCAGGGACAGGGACATGGCTACACCTTC. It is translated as CASSQGQGHGYTF.

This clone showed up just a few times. The CDR3: CASSTPGVPLISYF. Here the CDR3 DNA reads TGTGCCAGCAGCACCCCCGGGGTCCCCTTGATTTCGTACTTC. The chain couples TRBV7-9 to TRBJ2-7; possible D gene TRBD2, 5 bases. This CDR3 has 14 amino acids. Germline V gives CDR1 SEHNR, CDR2 FQNEAQ (reference sequence). The V end lost 5 bases, the J end lost 12 bases, and 23 bases lay between the germline ends.

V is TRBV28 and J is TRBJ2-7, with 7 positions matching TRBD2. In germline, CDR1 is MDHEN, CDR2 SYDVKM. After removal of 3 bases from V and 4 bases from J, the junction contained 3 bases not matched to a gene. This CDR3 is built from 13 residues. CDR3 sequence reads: CASSFGGRYEQYF. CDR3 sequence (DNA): TGTGCCAGCAGTTTCGGGGGGAGGTACGAGCAGTACTTC.

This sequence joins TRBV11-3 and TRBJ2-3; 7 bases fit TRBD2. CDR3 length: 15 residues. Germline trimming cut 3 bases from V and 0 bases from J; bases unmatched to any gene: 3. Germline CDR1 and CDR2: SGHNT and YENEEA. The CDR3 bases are TGTGCCAGCAGCTTCAGCGGGGTGAGCACAGATACGCAGTATTTT. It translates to CASSFSGVSTDTQYF.

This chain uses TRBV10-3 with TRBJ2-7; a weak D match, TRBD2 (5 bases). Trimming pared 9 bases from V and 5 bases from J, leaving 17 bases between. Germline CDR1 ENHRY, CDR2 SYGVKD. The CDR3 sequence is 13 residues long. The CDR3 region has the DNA TGTGCCATTCGAACGGCCCCGCGGGACGAGCAGTACTTC. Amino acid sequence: CAIRTAPRDEQYF.

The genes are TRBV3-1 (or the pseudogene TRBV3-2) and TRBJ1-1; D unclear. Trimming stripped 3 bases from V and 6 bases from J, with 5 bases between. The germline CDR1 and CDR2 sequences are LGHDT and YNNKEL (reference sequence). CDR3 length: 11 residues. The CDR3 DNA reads TGTGCCAGCAGCCATAGTTCTGAAGCTTTCTTT. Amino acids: CASSHSSEAFF.

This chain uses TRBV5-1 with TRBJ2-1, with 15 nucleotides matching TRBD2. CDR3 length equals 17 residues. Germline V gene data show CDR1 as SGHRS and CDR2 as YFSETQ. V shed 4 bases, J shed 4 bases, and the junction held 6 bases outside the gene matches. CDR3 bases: TGCGCCAGCAGCGTCGGACTAGCGGGGGGGATATACAATGAGCAGTTCTTC. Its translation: CASSVGLAGGIYNEQFF.

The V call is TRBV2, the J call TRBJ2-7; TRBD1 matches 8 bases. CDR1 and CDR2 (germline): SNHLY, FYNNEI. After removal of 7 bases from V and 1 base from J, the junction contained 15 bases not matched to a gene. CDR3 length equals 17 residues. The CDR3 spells CASTKDRAGILSYEQYF. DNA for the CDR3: TGTGCCAGCACCAAGGACAGGGCTGGGATCCTATCCTACGAGCAGTACTTC.

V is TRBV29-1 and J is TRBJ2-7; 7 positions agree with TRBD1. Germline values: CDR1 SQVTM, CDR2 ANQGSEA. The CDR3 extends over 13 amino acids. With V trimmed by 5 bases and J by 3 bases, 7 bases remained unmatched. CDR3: CSVTTGTVYEQYF. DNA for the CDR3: TGCAGCGTTACCACCGGGACAGTCTACGAGCAGTACTTC.

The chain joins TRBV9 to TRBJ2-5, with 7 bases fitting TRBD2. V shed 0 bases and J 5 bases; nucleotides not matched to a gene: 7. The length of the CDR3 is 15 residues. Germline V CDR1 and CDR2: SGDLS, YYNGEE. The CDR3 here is CASSVGGLDTETQYF. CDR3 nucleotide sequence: TGTGCCAGCAGCGTAGGAGGACTAGATACGGAGACCCAGTACTTC.

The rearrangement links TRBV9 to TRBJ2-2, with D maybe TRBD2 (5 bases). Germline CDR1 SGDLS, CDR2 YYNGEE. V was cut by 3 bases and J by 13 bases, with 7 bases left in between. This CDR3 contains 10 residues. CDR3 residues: CASSGRGLFF. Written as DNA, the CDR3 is TGTGCCAGCAGCGGACGGGGGCTGTTTTTT.

CDR3 bases: TGCGCCAGCAGCTTGTCAGGGTTGGGCGGAAACACCATATATTTT. It yields the protein CASSLSGLGGNTIYF. The rearrangement joins TRBV5-1 to TRBJ1-3; D is perhaps TRBD1 (5 bases). Trimming removed 1 base from V and 4 bases from J, with 12 bases in between. This CDR3 is 15 amino acids long. Germline assignment: CDR1 SGHRS and CDR2 YFSETQ.

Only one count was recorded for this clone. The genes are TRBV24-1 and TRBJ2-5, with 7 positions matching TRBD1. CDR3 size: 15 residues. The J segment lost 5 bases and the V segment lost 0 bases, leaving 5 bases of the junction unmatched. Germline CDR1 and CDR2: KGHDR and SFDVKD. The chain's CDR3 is CATSDLEGARETQYF. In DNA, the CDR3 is TGTGCCACCAGTGATTTGGAGGGGGCCAGGGAGACCCAGTACTTC.

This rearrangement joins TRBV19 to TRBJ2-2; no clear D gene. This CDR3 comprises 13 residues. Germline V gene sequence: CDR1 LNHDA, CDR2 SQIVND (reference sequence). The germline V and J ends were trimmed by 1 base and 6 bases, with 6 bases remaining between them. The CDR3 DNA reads TGTGCCAGTAGTATAGTATCGGCCGGGGAGCTGTTTTTT. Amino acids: CASSIVSAGELFF.

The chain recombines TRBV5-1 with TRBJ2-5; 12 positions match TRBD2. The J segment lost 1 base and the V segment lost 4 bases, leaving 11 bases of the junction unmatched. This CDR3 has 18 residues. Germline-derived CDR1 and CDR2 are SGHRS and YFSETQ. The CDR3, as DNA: TGCGCCAGCAGCCGGTGGCTGACTAGCGGGGGAATCCAAGAGACCCAGTACTTC. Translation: CASSRWLTSGGIQETQYF.

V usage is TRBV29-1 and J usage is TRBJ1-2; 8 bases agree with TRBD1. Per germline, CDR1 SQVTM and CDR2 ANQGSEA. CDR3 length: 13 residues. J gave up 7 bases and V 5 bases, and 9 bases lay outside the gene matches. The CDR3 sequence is CSVTKTGDSGYTF. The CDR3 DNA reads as TGCAGCGTTACCAAGACAGGGGACTCTGGCTACACCTTC.

The CDR3 bases are TGTGCCAGCCCTGAACAGGGCCGGCAGGAGACCCAGTACTTC. Translation: CASPEQGRQETQYF. The V call is TRBV18, the J call TRBJ2-5, with D possibly TRBD1 on 6 matching bases. The V end was cut by 8 bases, the J end by 5 bases, with 18 bases between. In germline, CDR1 is KGHSH, CDR2 LQKENI. This CDR3 is 14 amino acids long. The full variable domain, with the rest looked up from reference TRBV18 and TRBJ2-5, is NAGVMQNPRHLVRRRGQEARLRCSPMKGHSHVYWYRQLPEEGLKFMVYLQKENIIDESGMPKERFSAEFPKEGPSILRIQQVVRGDSAAYFCASPEQGRQETQYFGPGTRLLVL.

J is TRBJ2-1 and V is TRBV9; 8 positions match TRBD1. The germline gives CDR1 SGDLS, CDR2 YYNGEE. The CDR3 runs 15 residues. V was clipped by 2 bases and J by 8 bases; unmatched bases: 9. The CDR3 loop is CASSVTGAAVYEQFF. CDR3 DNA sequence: TGTGCCAGCAGCGTGACAGGGGCCGCTGTCTATGAGCAGTTCTTC.

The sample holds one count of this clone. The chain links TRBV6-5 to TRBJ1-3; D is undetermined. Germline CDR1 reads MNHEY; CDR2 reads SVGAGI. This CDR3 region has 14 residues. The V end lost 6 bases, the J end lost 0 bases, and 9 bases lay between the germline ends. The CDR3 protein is CASSSHLSGNTIYF. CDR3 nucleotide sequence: TGTGCCAGCAGCTCACATCTCTCTGGAAACACCATATATTTT.

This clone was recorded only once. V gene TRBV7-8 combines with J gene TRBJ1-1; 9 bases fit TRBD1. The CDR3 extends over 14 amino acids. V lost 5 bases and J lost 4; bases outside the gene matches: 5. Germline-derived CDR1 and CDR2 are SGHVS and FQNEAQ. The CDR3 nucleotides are TGTGCCAGCAGCCCCCCGACAGGGGGCACTGAAGCTTTCTTT. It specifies CASSPPTGGTEAFF.

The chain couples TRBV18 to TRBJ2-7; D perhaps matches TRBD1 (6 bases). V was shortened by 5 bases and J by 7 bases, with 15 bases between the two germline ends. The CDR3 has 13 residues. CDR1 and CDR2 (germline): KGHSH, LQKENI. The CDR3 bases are TGTGCCAGCTCAAATGGGTTTAGGGGGGAGCAGTACTTC. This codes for CASSNGFRGEQYF.

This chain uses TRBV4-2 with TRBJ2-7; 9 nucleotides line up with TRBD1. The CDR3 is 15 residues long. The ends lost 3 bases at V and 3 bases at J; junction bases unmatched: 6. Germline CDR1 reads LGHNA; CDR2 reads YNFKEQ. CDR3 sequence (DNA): TGTGCCAGCAGCCAGCCCGGGACAGGGATCTACGAGCAGTACTTC. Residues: CASSQPGTGIYEQYF.

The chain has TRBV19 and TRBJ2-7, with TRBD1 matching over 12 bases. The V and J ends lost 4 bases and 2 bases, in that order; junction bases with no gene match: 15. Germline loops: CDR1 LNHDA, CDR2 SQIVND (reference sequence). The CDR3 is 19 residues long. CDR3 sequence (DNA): TGTGCCAGTAGTACAAATCCTCCGGGACAGGGGGCCACAGCCTACGAGCAGTACTTC. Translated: CASSTNPPGQGATAYEQYF.

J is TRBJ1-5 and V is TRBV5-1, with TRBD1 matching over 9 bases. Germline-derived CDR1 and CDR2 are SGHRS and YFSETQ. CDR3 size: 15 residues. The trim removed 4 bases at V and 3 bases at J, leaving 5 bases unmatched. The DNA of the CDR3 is TGCGCCAGCAGCCCCGGGACAGGGCCCAATCAGCCCCAGCATTTT. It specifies CASSPGTGPNQPQHF.

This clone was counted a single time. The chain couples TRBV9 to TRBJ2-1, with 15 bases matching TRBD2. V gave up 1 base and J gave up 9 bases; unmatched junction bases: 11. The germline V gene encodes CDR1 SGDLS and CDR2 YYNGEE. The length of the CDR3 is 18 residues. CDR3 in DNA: TGTGCCAGCAGCGTAAACCCCCGGACTAGCGGGGGGGCGGTTGAGCAGTTCTTC. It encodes CASSVNPRTSGGAVEQFF.

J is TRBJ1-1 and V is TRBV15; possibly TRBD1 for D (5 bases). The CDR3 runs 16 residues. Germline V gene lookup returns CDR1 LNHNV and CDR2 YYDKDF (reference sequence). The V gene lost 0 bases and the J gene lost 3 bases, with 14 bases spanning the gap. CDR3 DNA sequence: TGTGCCACCAGCAGAGATGGCAGGAGGGGCTACACTGAAGCTTTCTTT. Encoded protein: CATSRDGRRGYTEAFF.

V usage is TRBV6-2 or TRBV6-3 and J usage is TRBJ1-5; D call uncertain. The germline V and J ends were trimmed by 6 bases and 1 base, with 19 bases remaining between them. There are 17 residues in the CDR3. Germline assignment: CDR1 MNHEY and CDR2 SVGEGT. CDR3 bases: TGTGCCAGCAGCGATCGATACATGTCAACGAGCAATCAGCCCCAGCATTTT. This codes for CASSDRYMSTSNQPQHF.